These 10 T cell receptor beta chains originate from one sample sequenced in a study of blood T cell repertoires in COVID-19. Produced via immunoSEQ multiplex PCR; TCRdb's table is partial and in-frame only. The sample comprises fewer than 400,000 clones, around 86% of which are singletons, and around 2.9% rests with the top ten. Sequenced input: peripheral blood. These receptors were taken from a human donor in a cohort sampled during active COVID-19.

The chain is built from TRBV15 and TRBJ2-1; a weak D match, TRBD2 (7 bases). Deletions cut 8 bases from V and 5 bases from J, with 16 bases between. This CDR3 comprises 14 residues. CDR1 is LNHNV, CDR2 YYDKDF, per germline (reference sequence). For the CDR3, the DNA is TGTGCCACCCGGGGGGCCCCTTGGGACAATGAGCAGTTCTTC. Its protein product is CATRGAPWDNEQFF.

CDR3 sequence (DNA): TGTGCCAGCAGTCGGACAGGGTTTAGCACAGATACGCAGTATTTT. Amino acids: CASSRTGFSTDTQYF. The chain employs TRBV9 and TRBJ2-3; the match to TRBD1 covers 8 bases. Germline loops: CDR1 SGDLS, CDR2 YYNGEE. V shed 5 bases, J shed 0 bases, and the junction held 5 bases outside the gene matches. The CDR3 has 15 residues.

The chain couples TRBV5-1 to TRBJ2-3, with 7 bases identical to TRBD1. V shed 0 bases, J shed 0 bases, and the junction held 10 bases outside the gene matches. The CDR3 extends over 18 amino acids. Germline-derived CDR1 and CDR2 are SGHRS and YFSETQ. The DNA for the CDR3 is TGCGCCAGCAGCTTGGTAATACGAACAGGGGAGAGCACAGATACGCAGTATTTT. It yields the protein CASSLVIRTGESTDTQYF.

The chain uses TRBV18 and TRBJ2-6; no clear D gene. The CDR3 is 14 residues long. The germline gives CDR1 KGHSH, CDR2 LQKENI. With 5 bases removed from V and 4 bases from J, the gap between germline ends came to 9 bases. The CDR3: CASSSSTGANVLTF. In nucleotides, the CDR3 is TGTGCCAGCTCATCATCGACAGGGGCCAACGTCCTGACTTTC.

The chain employs TRBV2 and TRBJ2-2, with a tentative D call TRBD1 (5 bases). The CDR3 is 14 amino acids. V lost 6 bases and J 1 base, leaving 9 bases between the germline ends. Germline V gives CDR1 SNHLY, CDR2 FYNNEI. The CDR3 sequence: CASRGAENTGELFF. The DNA for the CDR3 is TGTGCCAGCAGAGGGGCAGAGAACACCGGGGAGCTGTTTTTT.

V gene TRBV19 combines with J gene TRBJ2-2, with 8 bases aligning to TRBD2. V shed 7 bases and J 0 bases; nucleotides not matched to a gene: 13. CDR3 length: 18 residues. The germline V gene encodes CDR1 LNHDA and CDR2 SQIVND (reference sequence). DNA of the CDR3: TGTGCCAGTACCCCCCCTTCGGCGGGGGGCACGAACACCGGGGAGCTGTTTTTT. Translated, it gives CASTPPSAGGTNTGELFF.

The chain uses TRBV7-2 and TRBJ2-7; D gene ambiguous. This CDR3 has 15 residues. In germline, CDR1 is SGHTA, CDR2 FQGNSA. The V end was cut by 0 bases, the J end by 1 base, with 10 bases between. CDR3 sequence reads: CASSLAGRSSYEQYF. In DNA, the CDR3 is TGTGCCAGCAGCTTAGCGGGCAGGTCTTCCTACGAGCAGTACTTC.

The chain uses TRBV12-3 or TRBV12-4 and TRBJ1-1; possibly TRBD1 for D (5 bases). V was pared by 4 bases and J by 0 bases, with 6 bases between. The CDR3 length is 13 residues. DNA for the CDR3: TGTGCCAGCAGTTCACAGGTGAACACTGAAGCTTTCTTT. It translates to CASSSQVNTEAFF.

This chain uses TRBV10-3 with TRBJ1-5; 8 nucleotides line up with TRBD1. Germline CDR1 is ENHRY and CDR2 is SYGVKD. The CDR3 has 15 amino acids. Trimming took 5 bases from V and 3 from J; bases not matched to a gene: 6. The CDR3 bases are TGTGCCATCAGTCCCGACAGGGGAGTCAATCAGCCCCAGCATTTT. It yields the protein CAISPDRGVNQPQHF.

The chain has TRBV3-1 (or the pseudogene TRBV3-2) and TRBJ1-2; tentative D call: TRBD1 (6 bases). In germline, CDR1 is LGHDT, CDR2 YNNKEL (reference sequence). The CDR3 has 14 residues. V lost 2 bases to trimming and J lost 3 bases, with 10 bases between them. The CDR3 DNA reads TGTGCCAGCAGCCAACCAGGGGCTGACTATGGCTACACCTTC. Residues: CASSQPGADYGYTF.